These 24 T cell receptor beta chains originate from one sample sequenced in a study of blood T cell repertoires in COVID-19. Sequencing was performed with immunoSEQ multiplex PCR; in TCRdb, only in-frame clones are kept and a portion is missing. The sample consists of 130,000 to 150,000 clones, around nine tenths of them appearing once. Sequencing used peripheral blood. Receptors originate from a human donor in a cohort sampled during active COVID-19.

The genes are TRBV4-1 and TRBJ2-7; 11 nucleotides match TRBD1. The CDR3 runs to 15 residues. Germline V gene sequence: CDR1 MGHRA, CDR2 YSYEKL. V trimming: 2 bases; J trimming: 2 bases; junction bases outside the gene matches: 2. The CDR3 loop is CASSQSGQGAYEQYF. The CDR3 DNA reads as TGCGCCAGCAGCCAATCGGGACAGGGGGCCTACGAGCAGTACTTC.

This chain uses TRBV7-9 with TRBJ2-5; D remains ambiguous. The CDR3 is 16 residues long. V was shortened by 5 bases and J by 2 bases, with 18 bases between the two germline ends. From germline, CDR1 is SEHNR and CDR2 FQNEAQ (reference sequence). Here the CDR3 DNA reads TGTGCCAGCAGCACCCCACAGAATAACCTACAAGAGACCCAGTACTTC. It encodes CASSTPQNNLQETQYF. Drawing the rest from reference TRBV7-9 and TRBJ2-5, the complete variable domain is DTGVSQNPRHKITKRGQNVTFRCDPISEHNRLYWYRQTLGQGPEFLTYFQNEAQLEKSRLLSDRFSAERPKGSFSTLEIQRTEQGDSAMYLCASSTPQNNLQETQYFGPGTRLLVL.

The CDR3 loop is CASSYDRVSKETQYF. The CDR3 coding sequence is TGTGCCAGCAGTTACGACAGGGTGAGCAAAGAGACCCAGTACTTC. The V gene is TRBV6-2 or TRBV6-3, the J gene TRBJ2-5, with 7 bases matching TRBD1. With V trimmed by 2 bases and J by 3 bases, 6 bases remained unmatched. Germline V gene lookup returns CDR1 MNHEY and CDR2 SVGEGT. This CDR3 has 15 amino acids.

V and J are TRBV29-1 and TRBJ1-1; D perhaps matches TRBD1 (5 bases). Trimming cost V 4 bases and J 1 base, with 13 bases left between them. CDR3 length equals 14 residues. Germline-derived CDR1 and CDR2 are SQVTM and ANQGSEA. The CDR3 is CSVVKPGGNTEAFF. CDR3 in DNA: TGCAGCGTTGTAAAGCCGGGGGGGAACACTGAAGCTTTCTTT.

The V call is TRBV9, the J call TRBJ2-7; 9 bases map to TRBD1. Germline V CDR1 and CDR2: SGDLS, YYNGEE. J gave up 7 bases and V 0 bases, and 8 bases lay outside the gene matches. This CDR3 spans 15 amino acids. The DNA for the CDR3 is TGTGCCAGCAGCGTAGAGCTGGGACAGGGAGGGGAGCAGTACTTC. Its protein product is CASSVELGQGGEQYF. Together with reference TRBV9 and TRBJ2-7, the CDR3 gives the full variable domain: DSGVTQTPKHLITATGQRVTLRCSPRSGDLSVYWYQQSLDQGLQFLIQYYNGEERAKGNILERFSAQQFPDLHSELNLSSLELGDSALYFCASSVELGQGGEQYFGPGTRLTVT.

The chain joins TRBV7-3 to TRBJ2-6; maybe TRBD2 (5 bases). The CDR3 is 17 residues long. Trimming cost V 3 bases and J 0 bases, with 12 bases left between them. The germline gives CDR1 SGHTA, CDR2 FQGTGA. This CDR3 reads CASSFARELSGANVLTF. The CDR3 coding sequence is TGTGCCAGCAGCTTCGCGAGGGAACTCTCTGGGGCCAACGTCCTGACTTTC.

The V call is TRBV6-5, the J call TRBJ2-7, with 11 bases identical to TRBD1. The CDR3 consists of 14 residues. V shed 5 bases, J shed 2 bases, and the junction held 2 bases outside the gene matches. Germline V lookup: CDR1 MNHEY, CDR2 SVGAGI. The CDR3: CASSPGQGAYEQYF. Here the CDR3 DNA reads TGTGCCAGCAGTCCGGGACAGGGGGCCTACGAGCAGTACTTC.

The chain carries TRBV6-5 and TRBJ1-1; TRBD1 is a possible D gene (6 bases). V gave up 5 bases and J gave up 7 bases, with 17 bases separating them. Germline V lookup: CDR1 MNHEY, CDR2 SVGAGI. CDR3 length: 14 amino acids. CDR3 loop: CASSRQQGTSEAFF. CDR3 nucleotides: TGTGCCAGCAGTCGACAACAGGGTACTAGTGAAGCTTTCTTT.

The gene calls are TRBV14 and TRBJ2-7; 12 nucleotides align to TRBD2. CDR3 length: 15 amino acids. The ends lost 6 bases at V and 2 bases at J; junction bases unmatched: 5. Germline CDR1 reads SGHDN; CDR2 reads FVKESK. In nucleotides, the CDR3 is TGTGCCAGCAGTCCCACTAGCGGGGGGACCTACGAGCAGTACTTC. This gives the protein CASSPTSGGTYEQYF. The whole variable domain, filled in from reference TRBV14 and TRBJ2-7, reads EAGVTQFPSHSVIEKGQTVTLRCDPISGHDNLYWYRRVMGKEIKFLLHFVKESKQDESGMPNNRFLAERTGGTYSTLKVQPAELEDSGVYFCASSPTSGGTYEQYFGPGTRLTVT.

This clone appeared once. The V gene is TRBV7-2, the J gene TRBJ2-1; 7 bases line up with TRBD2. The CDR3 extends over 14 amino acids. V lost 1 base to trimming and J lost 7 bases; unmatched junction nucleotides: 4. Per germline, CDR1 SGHTA and CDR2 FQGNSA. The CDR3 coding sequence is TGTGCCAGCAGCTTAGAACTAGCGTGGAATGAGCAGTTCTTC. Protein sequence: CASSLELAWNEQFF.

The CDR3 sequence: CASSRPGQLHNEQFF. The CDR3 DNA follows: TGTGCCAGCAGTCGCCCGGGACAGCTTCACAATGAGCAGTTCTTC. This rearrangement joins TRBV6-5 to TRBJ2-1, with 7 bases lining up with TRBD1. Germline V gives CDR1 MNHEY, CDR2 SVGAGI. V lost 5 bases, J lost 5 bases, and 9 bases stayed unmatched. CDR3 length: 15 residues.

V is TRBV7-2 and J is TRBJ2-4; D is undetermined. Trimming took off 5 bases at V and 0 bases at J, with 11 bases between the two ends. Per the germline V gene, CDR1 is SGHTA and CDR2 is FQGNSA. CDR3 length equals 15 residues. DNA of the CDR3: TGTGCCAGCAGCCACGCGGAATTAGCCAAAAACATTCAGTACTTC. Translated, it gives CASSHAELAKNIQYF.

The chain is built from TRBV30 and TRBJ2-7, with 13 bases lining up with TRBD2. This CDR3 contains 14 residues. V lost 8 bases and J lost 6; bases outside the gene matches: 10. The germline V gene encodes CDR1 GTSNPN and CDR2 SVGIG (reference sequence). CDR3 amino acids: CAVRGTSGIGEQYF. The CDR3 DNA reads TGTGCCGTCCGCGGGACTAGCGGGATAGGCGAGCAGTACTTC.

To note about this clone: Other DNA sequences in this sample translate to the same CDR3. The V gene is TRBV6-5, the J gene TRBJ1-2; a weak D match, TRBD1 (6 bases). The V gene's germline CDR1 is MNHEY and CDR2 SVGAGI. The CDR3 runs to 13 residues. The V end was cut by 6 bases, the J end by 4 bases, with 12 bases between. CDR3 in DNA: TGTGCCAGCAGCCCAGACAGGCTCTATGGCTACACCTTC. As protein: CASSPDRLYGYTF.

The chain employs TRBV9 and TRBJ2-3, with 7 bases identical to TRBD2. The CDR3 is 16 amino acids. Germline trimming cut 4 bases from V and 6 bases from J; bases unmatched to any gene: 14. Looked up from germline, CDR1 is SGDLS and CDR2 is YYNGEE. The CDR3 sequence: CASSPNPGSGWDTQYF. CDR3 coding DNA: TGTGCCAGCAGCCCCAACCCAGGTAGCGGGTGGGATACGCAGTATTTT.

This rearrangement joins TRBV5-4 to TRBJ1-2; 12 bases map to TRBD1. Germline trimming cut 2 bases from V and 8 bases from J; bases unmatched to any gene: 7. The CDR3 consists of 15 residues. The germline V gene encodes CDR1 SGHNT and CDR2 YYREEE (reference sequence). The CDR3 sequence is CASSLEGDRGRGYTF. The CDR3 DNA reads as TGTGCCAGCAGCTTAGAGGGGGACAGGGGGCGAGGCTACACCTTC.

The chain couples TRBV7-3 to TRBJ2-2, with TRBD1 matching 12 bases. Germline assignment: CDR1 SGHTA and CDR2 FQGTGA. The V segment lost 4 bases and the J segment 2 bases; nucleotides outside the gene matches: 14. The CDR3 runs to 20 residues. The CDR3 DNA reads TGTGCCAGCAGCTCATACTTCCGGGGACAGGGGGCCTTTAACACCGGGGAGCTGTTTTTT. It is translated as CASSSYFRGQGAFNTGELFF.

J is TRBJ2-3 and V is TRBV5-1; 11 bases map to TRBD2. This CDR3 region has 15 residues. With 4 bases clipped from V and 1 base from J, the junction kept 2 bases outside the gene matches. Looked up from germline, CDR1 is SGHRS and CDR2 is YFSETQ. Here the CDR3 reads CASSKGLAGTDTQYF. The DNA for the CDR3 is TGCGCCAGCAGCAAGGGACTAGCGGGCACAGATACGCAGTATTTT.

The chain is built from TRBV3-1 (or the pseudogene TRBV3-2) and TRBJ2-5; 10 nucleotides agree with TRBD2. The ends lost 1 base at V and 7 bases at J; junction bases unmatched: 9. This CDR3 is built from 16 residues. Germline V gives CDR1 LGHDT, CDR2 YNNKEL (reference sequence). The DNA of the CDR3 is TGTGCCAGCAGCCAAGTCAATAGCGGGAGGTGGTCGACCCAGTACTTC. Residues: CASSQVNSGRWSTQYF.

This chain connects TRBV6-5 to TRBJ1-4; no clear D. The germline CDR1 and CDR2 sequences are MNHEY and SVGAGI. CDR3 length: 13 amino acids. The ends were cut back, 7 bases at V and 3 bases at J, with 9 bases in the middle. CDR3 loop: CASMRAPNEKLFF. CDR3 sequence (DNA): TGTGCCAGCATGAGGGCACCTAATGAAAAACTGTTTTTT.

This chain uses TRBV11-2 with TRBJ1-2; D is uncertain. V shed 1 base and J shed 8 bases, with 8 bases lying between them. This CDR3 contains 12 residues. Germline V gene sequence: CDR1 SGHAT, CDR2 FQNNGV. For the CDR3, the DNA is TGTGCCAGCAGCTTAGGAATGAGGGGCTACACCTTC. Amino acids: CASSLGMRGYTF.

V and J are TRBV4-2 and TRBJ1-5; 7 bases are shared with TRBD1. Trimming cost V 0 bases and J 0 bases; bases outside gene matches: 2. The CDR3 is made up of 16 amino acids. The germline CDR1 and CDR2 sequences are LGHNA and YNFKEQ. The CDR3 DNA reads as TGTGCCAGCAGCCAAGAAGAGGGGGCTAGCAATCAGCCCCAGCATTTT. Translating gives CASSQEEGASNQPQHF.

The gene calls are TRBV20-1 and TRBJ1-5; D call uncertain. Trimming shortened V by 3 bases and J by 7 bases, and 16 bases separated the two germline ends. CDR3 length equals 14 residues. From germline, CDR1 is DFQATT and CDR2 SNEGSKA (reference sequence). The CDR3 is CSASINYGGQPQHF. The CDR3 region has the DNA TGCAGTGCTAGTATAAATTATGGAGGCCAGCCCCAGCATTTT.

J is TRBJ2-7 and V is TRBV5-5; 9 bases map to TRBD1. With 3 bases clipped from V and 2 bases from J, the junction kept 3 bases outside the gene matches. Germline lookup yields CDR1 SGHKS and CDR2 YYEKEE (reference sequence). This CDR3 is built from 14 residues. DNA for the CDR3: TGTGCCAGCAGCTACCGGGACAGGGCCTACGAGCAGTACTTC. Its protein is CASSYRDRAYEQYF.